This T cell receptor (beta chain) was found in a study of CD8+CD57+ T cells in acquired aplastic anemia. The CDR3 is 17 amino acids. V was clipped by 4 bases and J by 7 bases; unmatched bases: 12. Germline V gene lookup returns CDR1 LNHNV and CDR2 YYDKDF (reference sequence). It was patients with CD8+CD57+ cell expansion by flow cytometry who were chosen for sequencing. Profiling of TCR beta VDJ combinations and CDR3 sequences used genomic DNA as template. TCRdb passed the reads through MiXCR, listing each CDR3 protein once. The data show 200,000 to 250,000 distinct CDR3 sequences, with 65% seen just once and roughly 62% held by the top ten.

Material: sorted CD4+, CD8+, or CD8+CD57+ T cells (not recorded which) from PBMCs. This chain connects TRBV15 to TRBJ2-1; 11 nucleotides match TRBD1. This sequence originates from a human donor with aplastic anemia. CDR3 coding DNA: TGTGCCACCAGCAAGGGAGGGACAGGGGGTAAAAGGAATGAGCAGTTCTTC. It yields the protein CATSKGGTGGKRNEQFF.